This is a list of T cell receptor beta chains from one sample in a study of cytomegalovirus exposure and HLA in healthy donors. Assay: immunoSEQ multiplex PCR; the TCRdb copy retains only in-frame clones and omits some. Its table lists some 200,000 clones. Sequenced input: PBMCs. All receptors derive from a girl aged 2 to 9 in good health and CMV-seropositive. The CDR3 runs from the conserved cysteine through the conserved F or W. The order of the fields is CDR3 protein, CDR3 length, J gene, V gene.

CDR3 protein: CASRQGPQPQHF
CDR3 length: 12
J gene: TRBJ1-5
V gene: TRBV28

CDR3 protein: CSVEEGQTNTGELFF
CDR3 length: 15
J gene: TRBJ2-2
V gene: TRBV29-1

CDR3 protein: CASRVRVGSYEQYF
CDR3 length: 14
J gene: TRBJ2-7
V gene: TRBV10-1

CDR3 protein: CAISGSSYEQYF
CDR3 length: 12
J gene: TRBJ2-7
V gene: TRBV10-3

CDR3 protein: CASSLAQWSNEQFF
CDR3 length: 14
J gene: TRBJ2-1
V gene: TRBV7-6

CDR3 protein: CAWSIRLAERNPFF
CDR3 length: 14
J gene: TRBJ2-1
V gene: TRBV30

CDR3 protein: CASSPLGSQETQYF
CDR3 length: 14
J gene: TRBJ2-5
V gene: TRBV18

CDR3 protein: CASSEGRVYEQYF
CDR3 length: 13
J gene: NA
V gene: TRBV10-1

CDR3 protein: CASSLHFSQPQHF
CDR3 length: 13
J gene: TRBJ1-5
V gene: TRBV5-5

CDR3 protein: CASSTGGVNTIYF
CDR3 length: 13
J gene: TRBJ1-3
V gene: TRBV28

CDR3 protein: CASSSGTGAHHQPQHF
CDR3 length: 16
J gene: TRBJ1-5
V gene: TRBV28

CDR3 protein: CASSWGQGDEKLFF
CDR3 length: 14
J gene: TRBJ1-4
V gene: TRBV5-6

CDR3 protein: CASSEEGAGELFF
CDR3 length: 13
J gene: TRBJ2-2
V gene: TRBV6-1

CDR3 protein: CASSYYRGGETQYF
CDR3 length: 14
J gene: TRBJ2-5
V gene: TRBV6-5

CDR3 protein: CATRTGGIQPQHF
CDR3 length: 13
J gene: TRBJ1-5
V gene: TRBV15

CDR3 protein: CASTLYGLGTNTGELFF
CDR3 length: 17
J gene: TRBJ2-2
V gene: TRBV28

CDR3 protein: CASRGQGWEKLFF
CDR3 length: 13
J gene: TRBJ1-4
V gene: TRBV28

CDR3 protein: CSVEEGGMGATQYF
CDR3 length: 14
J gene: TRBJ2-3
V gene: TRBV29-1

CDR3 protein: CASQKMGQGETQYF
CDR3 length: 14
J gene: TRBJ2-5
V gene: TRBV5-1

CDR3 protein: CASSTRQGGYGYTF
CDR3 length: 14
J gene: TRBJ1-2
V gene: TRBV27

CDR3 protein: CASSLDSWASTDTQYF
CDR3 length: 16
J gene: TRBJ2-3
V gene: TRBV5-6

CDR3 protein: CASRKGVRDQPQHF
CDR3 length: 14
J gene: TRBJ1-5
V gene: TRBV6-6

CDR3 protein: CASSLQGFRQPQHF
CDR3 length: 14
J gene: TRBJ1-5
V gene: TRBV28

CDR3 protein: CASSTTGTDTQYF
CDR3 length: 13
J gene: TRBJ2-3
V gene: TRBV11-3

CDR3 protein: CASSTQGLAATGELFF
CDR3 length: 16
J gene: TRBJ2-2
V gene: TRBV19

CDR3 protein: CASSLDRIEKLFF
CDR3 length: 13
J gene: TRBJ1-4
V gene: TRBV5-1

CDR3 protein: CASSPMGQGLNYGYTF
CDR3 length: 16
J gene: TRBJ1-2
V gene: TRBV4-1

CDR3 protein: CASSPGRGHEQYF
CDR3 length: 13
J gene: TRBJ2-7
V gene: TRBV18

CDR3 protein: CASSETEAATGELFF
CDR3 length: 15
J gene: TRBJ2-2
V gene: TRBV6-1

CDR3 protein: CASSLRPAGGADEQFF
CDR3 length: 16
J gene: TRBJ2-1
V gene: TRBV5-1

CDR3 protein: CATSRGRGYEQYF
CDR3 length: 13
J gene: TRBJ2-7
V gene: TRBV15

CDR3 protein: CASNPDSGSGANVLTF
CDR3 length: 16
J gene: TRBJ2-6
V gene: TRBV2

CDR3 protein: CASRSGGPGNTIYF
CDR3 length: 14
J gene: TRBJ1-3
V gene: TRBV7-9

CDR3 protein: CASSFGGFNEQYF
CDR3 length: 13
J gene: TRBJ2-7
V gene: TRBV6-5

CDR3 protein: CASSTLAGGRGTDTQYF
CDR3 length: 17
J gene: TRBJ2-3
V gene: TRBV28

CDR3 protein: CASRQGPTYEQYF
CDR3 length: 13
J gene: NA
V gene: TRBV6-1

CDR3 protein: CASSSRENTEAFF
CDR3 length: 13
J gene: TRBJ1-1
V gene: TRBV27

CDR3 protein: CASSPSPPGQDFTEQYF
CDR3 length: 17
J gene: TRBJ2-7
V gene: TRBV9

CDR3 protein: CASSLNPAGNTGELFF
CDR3 length: 16
J gene: TRBJ2-2
V gene: TRBV7-3

CDR3 protein: CASSPRGAGQYEQYF
CDR3 length: 15
J gene: TRBJ2-7
V gene: TRBV27

CDR3 protein: CASSLDKTAHTEAFF
CDR3 length: 15
J gene: TRBJ1-1
V gene: TRBV11-2

CDR3 protein: CASSYSRWSTGELFF
CDR3 length: 15
J gene: TRBJ2-2
V gene: TRBV6-5

CDR3 protein: CASSHRDLNIQYF
CDR3 length: 13
J gene: TRBJ2-4
V gene: TRBV19

CDR3 protein: CASSPNPADNEQFF
CDR3 length: 14
J gene: TRBJ2-1
V gene: TRBV18

CDR3 protein: CASTLAGGLDEQFF
CDR3 length: 14
J gene: TRBJ2-1
V gene: TRBV5-1

CDR3 protein: CASSPAGPASPSYGYTF
CDR3 length: 17
J gene: TRBJ1-2
V gene: TRBV28

CDR3 protein: CASSLVLRPNEKLFF
CDR3 length: 15
J gene: TRBJ1-4
V gene: TRBV7-9

CDR3 protein: CASSMGTNFNYGYTF
CDR3 length: 15
J gene: TRBJ1-2
V gene: TRBV19

CDR3 protein: CASSHYGSYNEQFF
CDR3 length: 14
J gene: TRBJ2-1
V gene: TRBV19

CDR3 protein: CATRGAYEQYF
CDR3 length: 11
J gene: NA
V gene: TRBV10-3

CDR3 protein: CASSLASQETQYF
CDR3 length: 13
J gene: TRBJ2-5
V gene: TRBV7-6

CDR3 protein: CASTSRVTPYEQYF
CDR3 length: 14
J gene: TRBJ2-7
V gene: TRBV28